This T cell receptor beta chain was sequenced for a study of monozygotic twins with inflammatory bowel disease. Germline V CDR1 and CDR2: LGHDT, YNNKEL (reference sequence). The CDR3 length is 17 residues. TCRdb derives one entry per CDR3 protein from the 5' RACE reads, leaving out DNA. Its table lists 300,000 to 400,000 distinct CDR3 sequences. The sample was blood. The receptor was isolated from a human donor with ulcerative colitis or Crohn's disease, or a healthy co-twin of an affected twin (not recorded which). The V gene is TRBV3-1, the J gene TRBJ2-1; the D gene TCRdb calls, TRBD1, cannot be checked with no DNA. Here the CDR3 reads CASSQAAGPGAYNEQFF.